One sample yielded the 17 T cell receptor beta chains listed below, sequenced in a study of blood T cell repertoires in COVID-19. Repertoires were generated with immunoSEQ multiplex PCR, while TCRdb's copy carries only in-frame clones and drops some. Here the sample spans some 110,000 clones, approximately 84% being singletons. The specimen was peripheral blood. These receptors originate from a woman aged 60 to 75 with acute or convalescent COVID-19.

Here the CDR3 reads CASSASGRVGEQYF. CDR3 in DNA: TGTGCCAGCAGTGCTAGCGGGAGGGTTGGCGAGCAGTACTTC. The V call is TRBV28, the J call TRBJ2-7; 12 nucleotides line up with TRBD2. This CDR3 is 14 amino acids long. Germline V gene data show CDR1 as MDHEN and CDR2 as SYDVKM. After removal of 5 bases from V and 6 bases from J, the junction contained 5 bases not matched to a gene.

The CDR3: CASSVGQTYEQYF. The CDR3 nucleotides are TGTGCCAGCAGTGTAGGACAGACCTACGAGCAGTACTTC. The rearrangement uses TRBV27 and TRBJ2-7; tentatively, D is TRBD1 (6 bases). The germline V gene encodes CDR1 MNHEY and CDR2 SMNVEV (reference sequence). The V gene lost 5 bases and the J gene lost 2 bases, with 10 bases spanning the gap. The CDR3 contains 13 residues.

The chain joins TRBV9 to TRBJ2-1; a possible D gene is TRBD2 (5 bases). Trimming pared 4 bases from V and 1 base from J, leaving 12 bases between. Germline V gene data show CDR1 as SGDLS and CDR2 as YYNGEE. The CDR3 spans 15 residues. CDR3 DNA sequence: TGTGCCAGCAGCCCTTCTGGGGAGTCCTACAATGAGCAGTTCTTC. This encodes CASSPSGESYNEQFF.

The chain has TRBV5-1 and TRBJ2-3, with D tentatively TRBD2 (6 bases). V lost 2 bases and J lost 1, with 14 bases in between. CDR1 is SGHRS, CDR2 YFSETQ, per germline. The CDR3 totals 16 residues. CDR3 protein: CASSFAAASGTDTQYF. The CDR3, as DNA: TGCGCCAGCAGCTTCGCGGCGGCTAGCGGCACAGATACGCAGTATTTT.

This clone was observed a single time. The V and J genes are TRBV3-1 (or the pseudogene TRBV3-2) and TRBJ2-1; possibly TRBD2 for D (7 bases). The CDR3 consists of 17 residues. Trimming shortened V by 1 base and J by 8 bases, and 21 bases separated the two germline ends. The germline V gene encodes CDR1 LGHDT and CDR2 YNNKEL (reference sequence). CDR3 amino acids: CASSQVLERGGLDEQFF. CDR3 in DNA: TGTGCCAGCAGCCAAGTCCTGGAGAGGGGGGGCCTCGATGAGCAGTTCTTC.

This clone has more than one count but fewer than ten. This chain links TRBV19 with TRBJ2-2, with 9 bases that match TRBD2. The CDR3 is 15 amino acids. The V segment lost 6 bases and the J segment 5 bases; nucleotides outside the gene matches: 7. CDR1 and CDR2 (germline): LNHDA, SQIVND (reference sequence). The CDR3 loop is CASSEIAGDTGELFF. The CDR3 bases are TGTGCCAGTAGCGAAATAGCGGGAGATACCGGGGAGCTGTTTTTT.

The chain combines TRBV7-2 with TRBJ1-2; 8 nucleotides agree with TRBD1. CDR1 is SGHTA, CDR2 FQGNSA, per germline. The CDR3 is 16 amino acids. V trimming: 5 bases; J trimming: 5 bases; junction bases outside the gene matches: 13. The CDR3 nucleotides read TGTGCCAGCAGCCCCCAGGGACAGGCCCTAGGTTATGGCTACACCTTC. It codes for CASSPQGQALGYGYTF.

This clone was observed a few times. The gene calls are TRBV4-2 and TRBJ1-2, with TRBD1 as a possible D gene (6 bases). There are 16 residues in the CDR3. The germline CDR1 and CDR2 sequences are LGHNA and YNFKEQ. Trimming left V 0 bases short and J 3 bases short, with 14 bases between. In nucleotides, the CDR3 is TGTGCCAGCAGCCAAGATCCCGACACAGGGTACTATGGCTACACCTTC. Residues: CASSQDPDTGYYGYTF.

The V and J genes are TRBV18 and TRBJ2-3, with a tentative D call TRBD1 (7 bases). CDR1 is KGHSH and CDR2 is LQKENI in the germline V gene. V was shortened by 5 bases and J by 0 bases, with 18 bases between the two germline ends. The CDR3 has 17 amino acids. Written as DNA, the CDR3 is TGTGCCAGCTCAGACCTCTGGAGGGGGCAAAGCACAGATACGCAGTATTTT. This translates into CASSDLWRGQSTDTQYF.

The J gene is TRBJ1-5, the V gene TRBV6-1; D remains ambiguous. This CDR3 region has 14 residues. The V end lost 2 bases, the J end lost 1 base, and 6 bases lay between the germline ends. The V gene's germline CDR1 is MNHNS and CDR2 SASEGT. The CDR3 DNA reads as TGTGCCAGCAGTGAATTCTTCAGCAATCAGCCCCAGCATTTT. It encodes CASSEFFSNQPQHF.

This rearrangement joins TRBV5-1 to TRBJ2-1; D may be TRBD1 (5 bases). CDR1 and CDR2 from the germline V gene are SGHRS and YFSETQ. Trimming removed 4 bases from V and 7 bases from J, with 18 bases in between. This CDR3 contains 15 residues. The DNA of the CDR3 is TGCGCCAGCAGCGCTAGGGGCACGGCACCTAATGAGCAGTTCTTC. This gives the protein CASSARGTAPNEQFF.

The genes are TRBV2 and TRBJ1-2; D remains unclear. Germline CDR1 is SNHLY and CDR2 is FYNNEI. V was shortened by 3 bases and J by 5 bases, with 10 bases between the two germline ends. This CDR3 region has 13 residues. The CDR3 bases are TGTGCCAGCAGTGACACCTCGGGGTATGGCTACACCTTC. Its protein product is CASSDTSGYGYTF.

This chain links TRBV5-1 with TRBJ1-1; D remains unclear. The V gene's germline CDR1 is SGHRS and CDR2 YFSETQ. The CDR3 runs 13 residues. Trimming left V 7 bases short and J 0 bases short, with 10 bases between. CDR3 DNA: TGCGCCAGCGGGGAGGGTATGAACACTGAAGCTTTCTTT. The encoded protein is CASGEGMNTEAFF.

The CDR3 DNA reads as TGCGCCAGCAGCTTGTTAGCGGGATCTAGCACAGATACGCAGTATTTT. It yields the protein CASSLLAGSSTDTQYF. The chain recombines TRBV5-1 with TRBJ2-3; 8 positions agree with TRBD2. The CDR3 extends over 16 amino acids. Trimming took 1 base from V and 0 from J; bases not matched to a gene: 4. Per the germline V gene, CDR1 is SGHRS and CDR2 is YFSETQ.

This clone occurred once. CDR3 nucleotide sequence: TGCGCCAGCAGCTTGGCTGCTAGCGGGAACAATGAGCAGTTCTTC. It is translated as CASSLAASGNNEQFF. The chain employs TRBV5-1 and TRBJ2-1, with 9 nucleotides matching TRBD2. V was pared by 0 bases and J by 5 bases, with 3 bases of the junction left unmatched. CDR3 length equals 15 residues. CDR1 and CDR2 from the germline V gene are SGHRS and YFSETQ.

Written as DNA, the CDR3 is TGTGCCAGCAGCCAGGGCGGGAGGAGGCAGTACTTC. Translating gives CASSQGGRRQYF. This chain links TRBV7-3 with TRBJ2-7; 8 bases match TRBD2. The CDR3 sequence is 12 residues long. The germline V gene has CDR1 SGHTA and CDR2 FQGTGA. Trimming took 5 bases from V and 9 from J; bases not matched to a gene: 6.

The chain employs TRBV9 and TRBJ2-5; 10 positions match TRBD2. J was trimmed by 2 bases and V by 0 bases; bases with no gene match: 4. Germline V gene data show CDR1 as SGDLS and CDR2 as YYNGEE. This CDR3 has 16 amino acids. CDR3 protein: CASSVATAGGQETQYF. CDR3 bases: TGTGCCAGCAGCGTAGCTACAGCGGGGGGGCAAGAGACCCAGTACTTC.